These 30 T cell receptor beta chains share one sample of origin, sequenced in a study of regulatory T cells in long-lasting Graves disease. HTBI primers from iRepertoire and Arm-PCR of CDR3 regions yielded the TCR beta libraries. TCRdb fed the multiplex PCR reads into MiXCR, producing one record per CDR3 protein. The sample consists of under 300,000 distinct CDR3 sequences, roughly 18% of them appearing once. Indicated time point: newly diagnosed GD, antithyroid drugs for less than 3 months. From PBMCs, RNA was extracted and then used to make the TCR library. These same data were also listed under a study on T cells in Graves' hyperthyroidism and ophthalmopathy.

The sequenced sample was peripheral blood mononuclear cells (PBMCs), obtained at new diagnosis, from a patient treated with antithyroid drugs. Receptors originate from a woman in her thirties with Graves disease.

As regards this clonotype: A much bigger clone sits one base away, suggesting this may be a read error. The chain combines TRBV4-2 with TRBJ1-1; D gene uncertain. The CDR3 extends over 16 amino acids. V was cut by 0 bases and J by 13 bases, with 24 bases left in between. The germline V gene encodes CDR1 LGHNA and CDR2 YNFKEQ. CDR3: CASSQDEWQLPKAGFF. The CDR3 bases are TGTGCCAGCAGCCAAGATGAGTGGCAGCTCCCTAAGGCTGGTTTCTTT.

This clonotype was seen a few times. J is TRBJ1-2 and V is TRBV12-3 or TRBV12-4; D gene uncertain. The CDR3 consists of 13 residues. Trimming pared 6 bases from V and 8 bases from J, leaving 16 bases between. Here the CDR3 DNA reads TGTGCCAGCAGCATAAGGGCCCCGGGGGGCTACACCTTC. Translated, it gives CASSIRAPGGYTF.

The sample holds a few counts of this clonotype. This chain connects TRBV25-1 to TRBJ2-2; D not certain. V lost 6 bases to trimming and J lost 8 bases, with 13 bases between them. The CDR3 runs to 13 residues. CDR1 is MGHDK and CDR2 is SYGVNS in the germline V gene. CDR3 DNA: TGTGCCAGCAGGAGGACCGCCAGTGGGGAGCTGTTTTTT. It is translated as CASRRTASGELFF.

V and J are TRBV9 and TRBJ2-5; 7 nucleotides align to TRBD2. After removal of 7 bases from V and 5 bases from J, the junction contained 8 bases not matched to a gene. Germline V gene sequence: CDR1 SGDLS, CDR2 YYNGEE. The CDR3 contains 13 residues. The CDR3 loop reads CASERGGGETQYF. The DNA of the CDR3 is TGTGCCAGCGAGCGTGGGGGGGGGGAGACCCAGTACTTC. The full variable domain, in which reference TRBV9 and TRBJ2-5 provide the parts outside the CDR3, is DSGVTQTPKHLITATGQRVTLRCSPRSGDLSVYWYQQSLDQGLQFLIQYYNGEERAKGNILERFSAQQFPDLHSELNLSSLELGDSALYFCASERGGGETQYFGPGTRLLVL.

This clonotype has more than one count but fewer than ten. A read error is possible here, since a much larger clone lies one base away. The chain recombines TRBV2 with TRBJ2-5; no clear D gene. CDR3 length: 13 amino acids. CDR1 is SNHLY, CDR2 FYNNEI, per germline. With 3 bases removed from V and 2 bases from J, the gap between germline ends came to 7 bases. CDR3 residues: CASSEYGQETQYF. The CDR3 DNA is TGTGCCAGCAGTGAGTACGGGCAAGAGACCCAGTACTTC. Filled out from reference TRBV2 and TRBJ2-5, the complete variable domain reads EPEVTQTPSHQVTQMGQEVILRCVPISNHLYFYWYRQILGQKVEFLVSFYNNEISEKSEIFDDQFSVERPDGSNFTLKIRSTKLEDSAMYFCASSEYGQETQYFGPGTRLLVL.

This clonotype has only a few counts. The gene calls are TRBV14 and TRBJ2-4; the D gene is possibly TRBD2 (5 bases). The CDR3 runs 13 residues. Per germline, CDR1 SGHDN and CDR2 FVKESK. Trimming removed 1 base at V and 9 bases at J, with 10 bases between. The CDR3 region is CASSQGTSGIQYF. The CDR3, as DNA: TGTGCCAGCAGCCAAGGGACTTCGGGCATTCAGTACTTC.

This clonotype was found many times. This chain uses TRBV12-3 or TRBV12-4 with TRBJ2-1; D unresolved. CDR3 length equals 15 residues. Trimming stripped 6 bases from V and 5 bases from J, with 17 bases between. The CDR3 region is CASRPRHSAHNEQFF. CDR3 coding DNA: TGTGCCAGCAGGCCCCGTCATTCTGCCCACAATGAGCAGTTCTTC.

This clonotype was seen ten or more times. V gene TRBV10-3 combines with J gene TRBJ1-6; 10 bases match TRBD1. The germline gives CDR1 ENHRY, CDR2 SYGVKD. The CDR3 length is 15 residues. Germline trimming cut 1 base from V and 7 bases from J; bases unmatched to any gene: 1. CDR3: CAISELTGGNSPLHF. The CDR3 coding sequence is TGTGCCATCAGTGAGTTGACAGGGGGCAATTCACCCCTCCACTTT.

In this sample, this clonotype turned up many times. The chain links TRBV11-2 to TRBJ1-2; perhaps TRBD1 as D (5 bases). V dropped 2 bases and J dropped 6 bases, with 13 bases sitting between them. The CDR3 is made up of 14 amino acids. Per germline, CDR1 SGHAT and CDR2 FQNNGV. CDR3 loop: CASSLLVRGHGYTF. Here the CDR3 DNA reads TGTGCCAGCAGCTTATTAGTAAGGGGACATGGCTACACCTTC. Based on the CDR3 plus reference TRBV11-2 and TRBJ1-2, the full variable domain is EAGVAQSPRYKIIEKRQSVAFWCNPISGHATLYWYQQILGQGPKLLIQFQNNGVVDDSQLPKDRFSAERLKGVDSTLKIQPAKLEDSAVYLCASSLLVRGHGYTFGSGTRLTVV.

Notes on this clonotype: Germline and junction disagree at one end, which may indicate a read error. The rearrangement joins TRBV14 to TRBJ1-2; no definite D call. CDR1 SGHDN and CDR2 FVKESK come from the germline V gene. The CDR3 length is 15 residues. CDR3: CASSQGSFGTYGCTF. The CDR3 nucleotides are TGTGCCAGCAGCCAAGGATCCTTCGGCACCTATGGCTGCACCTTC.

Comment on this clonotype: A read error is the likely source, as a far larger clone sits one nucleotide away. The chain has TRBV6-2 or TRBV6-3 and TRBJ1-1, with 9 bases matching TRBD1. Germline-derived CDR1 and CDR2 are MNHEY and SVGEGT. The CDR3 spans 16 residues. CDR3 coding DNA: TGTGCCAGCAGCCAAAGAACGACAGGGGGGACCACTGGAGCTTTCTTT. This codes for CASSQRTTGGTTGAFF.

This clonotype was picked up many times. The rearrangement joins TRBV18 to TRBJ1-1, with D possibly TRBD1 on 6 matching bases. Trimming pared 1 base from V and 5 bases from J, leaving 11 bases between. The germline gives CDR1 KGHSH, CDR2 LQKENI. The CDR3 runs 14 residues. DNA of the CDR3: TGTGCCAGCTCACCACAGGGGGTGGGGACTGAAGCTTTCTTT. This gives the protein CASSPQGVGTEAFF.

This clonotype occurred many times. The CDR3 loop is CASSYWGNQPQHF. CDR3 DNA: TGTGCCAGCAGTTACTGGGGCAATCAGCCCCAGCATTTT. V and J are TRBV6-2 or TRBV6-3 and TRBJ1-5; D gene uncertain. Deletions cut 1 base from V and 2 bases from J, with 3 bases between. The CDR3 covers 13 residues. Germline V lookup: CDR1 MNHEY, CDR2 SVGEGT.

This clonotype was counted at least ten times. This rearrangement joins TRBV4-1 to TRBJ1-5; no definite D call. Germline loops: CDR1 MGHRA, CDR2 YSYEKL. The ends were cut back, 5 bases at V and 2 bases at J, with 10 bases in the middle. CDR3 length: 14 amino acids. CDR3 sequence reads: CASSREEGNQPQHF. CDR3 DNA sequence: TGCGCCAGCAGCAGGGAGGAAGGCAATCAGCCCCAGCATTTT.

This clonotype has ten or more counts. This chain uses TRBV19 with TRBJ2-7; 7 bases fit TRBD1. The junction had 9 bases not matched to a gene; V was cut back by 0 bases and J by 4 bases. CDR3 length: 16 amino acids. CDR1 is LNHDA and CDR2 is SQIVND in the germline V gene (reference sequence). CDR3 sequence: CASSIERTGQWYEQYF. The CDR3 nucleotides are TGTGCCAGTAGTATAGAGAGGACAGGTCAATGGTACGAGCAGTACTTC.

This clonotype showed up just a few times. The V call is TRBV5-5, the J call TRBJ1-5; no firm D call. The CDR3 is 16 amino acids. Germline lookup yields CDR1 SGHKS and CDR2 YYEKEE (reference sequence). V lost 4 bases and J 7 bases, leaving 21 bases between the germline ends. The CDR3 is CASSPTPRPRQQPQHF. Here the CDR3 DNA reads TGTGCCAGCAGCCCGACTCCGAGGCCGCGGCAGCAGCCCCAGCATTTT.

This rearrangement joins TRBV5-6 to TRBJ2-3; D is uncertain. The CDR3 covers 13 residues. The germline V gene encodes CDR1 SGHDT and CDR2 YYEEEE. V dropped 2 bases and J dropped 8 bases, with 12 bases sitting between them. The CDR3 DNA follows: TGTGCCAGCAGCTTTGGGCGTTTTAGTACGCAGTATTTT. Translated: CASSFGRFSTQYF.

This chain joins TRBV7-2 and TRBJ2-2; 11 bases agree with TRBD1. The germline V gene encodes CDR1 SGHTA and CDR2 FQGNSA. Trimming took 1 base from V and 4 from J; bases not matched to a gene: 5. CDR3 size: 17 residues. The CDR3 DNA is TGTGCCAGCAGCTTAGGGGGGACAGGGGGATTCACCGGGGAGCTGTTTTTT. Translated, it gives CASSLGGTGGFTGELFF.

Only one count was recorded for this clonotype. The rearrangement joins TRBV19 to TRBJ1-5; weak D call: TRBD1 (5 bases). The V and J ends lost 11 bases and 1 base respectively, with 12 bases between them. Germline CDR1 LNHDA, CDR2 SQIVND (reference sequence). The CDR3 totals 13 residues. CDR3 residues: CASGGWSNQPQHF. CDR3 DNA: TGTGCCTCCGGGGGTTGGAGCAATCAGCCCCAGCATTTT.

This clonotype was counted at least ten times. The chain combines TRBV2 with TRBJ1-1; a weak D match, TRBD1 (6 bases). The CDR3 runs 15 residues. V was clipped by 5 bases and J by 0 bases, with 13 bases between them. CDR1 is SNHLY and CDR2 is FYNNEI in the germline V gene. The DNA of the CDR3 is TGTGCCAGCAGTTACGGCCAGGGGCTGAACACTGAAGCTTTCTTT. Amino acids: CASSYGQGLNTEAFF.

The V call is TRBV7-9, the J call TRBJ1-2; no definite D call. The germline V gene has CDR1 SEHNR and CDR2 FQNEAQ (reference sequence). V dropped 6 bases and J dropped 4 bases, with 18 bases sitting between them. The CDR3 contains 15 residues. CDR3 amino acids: CASSLESGKVYGYTF. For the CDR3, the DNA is TGTGCCAGCAGTCTGGAGTCAGGAAAAGTCTATGGCTACACCTTC.

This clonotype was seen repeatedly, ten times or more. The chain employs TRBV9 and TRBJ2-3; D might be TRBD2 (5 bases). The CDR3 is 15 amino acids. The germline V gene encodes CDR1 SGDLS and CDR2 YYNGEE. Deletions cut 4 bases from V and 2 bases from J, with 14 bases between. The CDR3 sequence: CASSPHGELTDTQYF. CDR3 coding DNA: TGTGCCAGCAGCCCCCACGGGGAACTCACAGATACGCAGTATTTT.

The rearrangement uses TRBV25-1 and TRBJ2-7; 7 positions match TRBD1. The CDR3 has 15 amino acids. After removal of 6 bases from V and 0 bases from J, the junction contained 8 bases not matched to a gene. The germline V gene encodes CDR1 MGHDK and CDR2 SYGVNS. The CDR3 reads CASRISAGGSYEQYF. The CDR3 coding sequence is TGTGCCAGCAGAATTTCTGCAGGGGGCTCCTACGAGCAGTACTTC.

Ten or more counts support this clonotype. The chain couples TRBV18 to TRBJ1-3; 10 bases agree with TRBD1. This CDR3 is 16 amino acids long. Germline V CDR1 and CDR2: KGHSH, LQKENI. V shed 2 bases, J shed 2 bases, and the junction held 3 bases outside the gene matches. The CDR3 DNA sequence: TGTGCCAGCTCACCAGAGACAGGGGGCACTGGAAACACCATATATTTT. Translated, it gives CASSPETGGTGNTIYF.

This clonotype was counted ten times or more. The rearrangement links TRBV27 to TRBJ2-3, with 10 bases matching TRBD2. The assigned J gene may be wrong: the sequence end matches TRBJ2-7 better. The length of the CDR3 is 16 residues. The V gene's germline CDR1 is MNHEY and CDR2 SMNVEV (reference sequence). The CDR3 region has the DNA TGTGCCAGCCGCCTTGAGGGGGCTAGCGGGGGCTACGAGCAGTACTTC. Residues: CASRLEGASGGYEQYF.

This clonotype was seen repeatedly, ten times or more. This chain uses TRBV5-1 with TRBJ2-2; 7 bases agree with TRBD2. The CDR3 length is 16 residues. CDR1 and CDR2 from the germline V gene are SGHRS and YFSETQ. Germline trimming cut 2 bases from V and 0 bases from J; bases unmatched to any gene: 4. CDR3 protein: CASSFYGGTNTGELFF. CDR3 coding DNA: TGCGCCAGCAGCTTTTACGGGGGGACGAACACCGGGGAGCTGTTTTTT.

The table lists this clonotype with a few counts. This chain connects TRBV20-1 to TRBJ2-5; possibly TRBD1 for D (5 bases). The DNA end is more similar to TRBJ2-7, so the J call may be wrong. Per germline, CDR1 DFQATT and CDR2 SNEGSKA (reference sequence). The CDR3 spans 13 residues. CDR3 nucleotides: TGCAGTGCTTCCCGGACACCCTCCTACGAGCAGTACTTC. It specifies CSASRTPSYEQYF.

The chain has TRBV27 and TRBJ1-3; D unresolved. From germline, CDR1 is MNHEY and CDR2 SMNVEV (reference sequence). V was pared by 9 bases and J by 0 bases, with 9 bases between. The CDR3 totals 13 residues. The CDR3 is CASSESSGNTIYF. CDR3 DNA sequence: TGTGCCAGTTCGGAGAGCTCTGGAAACACCATATATTTT.

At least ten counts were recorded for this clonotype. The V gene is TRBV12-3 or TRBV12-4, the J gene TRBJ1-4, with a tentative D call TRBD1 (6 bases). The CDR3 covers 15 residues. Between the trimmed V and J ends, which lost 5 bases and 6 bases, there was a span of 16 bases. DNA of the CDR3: TGTGCCAGCAGTCGGGTCGAATGGACAGATGAAAAACTGTTTTTT. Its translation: CASSRVEWTDEKLFF.

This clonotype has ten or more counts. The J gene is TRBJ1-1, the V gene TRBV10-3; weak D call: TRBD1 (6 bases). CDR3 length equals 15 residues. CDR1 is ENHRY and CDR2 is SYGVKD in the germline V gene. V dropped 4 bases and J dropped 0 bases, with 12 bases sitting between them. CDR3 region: CAISAVTGMNTEAFF. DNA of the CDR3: TGTGCCATCAGTGCGGTTACAGGGATGAACACTGAAGCTTTCTTT.